Below, one T cell receptor beta chain is given with its context. Its cognate antigen is unknown. Since a much larger clone is just one base distant, this may be a read error. The sample originates from a study of T cells in Graves' hyperthyroidism and ophthalmopathy. On the study more broadly: It was at initial diagnosis, before any treatment, that peripheral blood was collected.

J lost 11 bases, V lost 5 bases, and 5 bases had no gene match. Germline CDR1 and CDR2: GTSNPN and SVGIG (reference sequence). This CDR3 has 10 amino acids. Notes on the study in general: Most thyroid-expanded clonotypes above 0.001 were also found in blood.

Amplification targeted TCR beta CDR3 regions from RNA transcripts. A first-round RT-PCR of the TCR CDR3 used the HTBI primer set. Each CDR3 protein is one row after TCRdb ran MiXCR on the multiplex PCR reads. The sample lists around 500,000 distinct CDR3 sequences; under 15% were seen once. It was uncontrolled infection, other autoimmune disease, pregnancy or lactation that excluded patients. This sequence joins TRBV30 and TRBJ1-1; TRBD1 matches at 7 bases. This sequence originates from a woman under 30 with Graves' hyperthyroidism. Sequenced material: blood. In DNA, the CDR3 is TGTGCCTGGGACAGGGATGAGGCTTTCTTT. Its protein product is CAWDRDEAFF.